The next 8 T cell receptor beta chains were all read from a single sample in a study of shared clonotypes between healthy human individuals. The assay was immunoSEQ multiplex PCR, and TCRdb's table has in-frame clones only and misses some. The repertoire holds 600,000 to 700,000 clones, with 73% as singletons. The sample comprised memory CD4+ T cells sorted from blood. Subset in this sample: CD45RA-negative fraction. The receptors were sampled from a woman in her 30s in good health.

The rearrangement uses TRBV27 and TRBJ2-1; 13 positions agree with TRBD2. CDR3 length: 16 amino acids. Germline V gives CDR1 MNHEY, CDR2 SMNVEV (reference sequence). With 3 bases clipped from V and 8 bases from J, the junction kept 7 bases outside the gene matches. The CDR3 coding sequence is TGTGCCAGCAGTTTGCCCACTAGCGGGAGGGTCGATGAGCAGTTCTTC. This sequence encodes CASSLPTSGRVDEQFF.

The chain uses TRBV10-1 and TRBJ1-5; tentative D call: TRBD1 (6 bases). This CDR3 region has 16 residues. The germline V gene encodes CDR1 WNHNN and CDR2 SYGVQD (reference sequence). V shed 0 bases and J shed 5 bases, with 14 bases lying between them. The CDR3 nucleotides read TGCGCCAGCAGTGAGTCAAGGGGGACCAGGGATCAGCCCCAGCATTTT. This translates into CASSESRGTRDQPQHF.

This clone was counted only a few times. The chain joins TRBV25-1 to TRBJ1-6; D uncertain. The V gene lost 3 bases and the J gene lost 17 bases, with 11 bases spanning the gap. The germline V gene encodes CDR1 MGHDK and CDR2 SYGVNS. CDR3 length: 11 amino acids. For the CDR3, the DNA is TGTGCCAGCAGTGATAATATTAGGGTCCACTTT. Translated, it gives CASSDNIRVHF. Variable domain in full (rest from reference TRBV25-1 and TRBJ1-6): EADIYQTPRYLVIGTGKKITLECSQTMGHDKMYWYQQDPGMELHLIHYSYGVNSTEKGDLSSESTVSRIRTEHFPLTLESARPSHTSQYLCASSDNIRVHFGNGTRLTVT.

This chain uses TRBV5-1 with TRBJ2-7, with 8 nucleotides matching TRBD2. Trimming at V came to 0 bases and at J to 1 base, leaving 9 bases not matched to a gene. In germline, CDR1 is SGHRS, CDR2 YFSETQ. This CDR3 comprises 17 residues. The CDR3 reads CASSLAPFSGDSYEQYF. CDR3 DNA: TGCGCCAGCAGCTTGGCCCCCTTTAGCGGGGATTCCTACGAGCAGTACTTC.

This clone was detected once. The rearrangement uses TRBV19 and TRBJ2-7, with 9 bases fitting TRBD2. Looked up from germline, CDR1 is LNHDA and CDR2 is SQIVND (reference sequence). With 3 bases clipped from V and 7 bases from J, the junction kept 7 bases outside the gene matches. This CDR3 contains 14 residues. DNA of the CDR3: TGTGCCAGTAGTATTCGCGGGAGGGGAGAAGAGCAGTACTTC. The encoded protein is CASSIRGRGEEQYF.

This clone occurred once. The chain carries TRBV2 and TRBJ1-2; 8 bases map to TRBD1. The CDR3 runs 13 residues. V shed 8 bases and J 7 bases; nucleotides not matched to a gene: 9. Germline loops: CDR1 SNHLY, CDR2 FYNNEI. CDR3 region: CASRAGGRSGYTF. The CDR3 DNA sequence: TGTGCCAGCCGGGCAGGGGGCCGGTCTGGCTACACCTTC. The complete variable domain, with remaining parts taken from reference TRBV2 and TRBJ1-2, reads EPEVTQTPSHQVTQMGQEVILRCVPISNHLYFYWYRQILGQKVEFLVSFYNNEISEKSEIFDDQFSVERPDGSNFTLKIRSTKLEDSAMYFCASRAGGRSGYTFGSGTRLTVV.

This clone was detected once. The chain has TRBV5-1 and TRBJ1-2; TRBD1 aligns across 8 bases. V shed 6 bases, J shed 4 bases, and the junction held 8 bases outside the gene matches. The CDR3 has 14 amino acids. CDR1 and CDR2 from the germline V gene are SGHRS and YFSETQ. The CDR3 reads CASMGTGGSYGYTF. Here the CDR3 DNA reads TGCGCCAGCATGGGAACAGGGGGTTCCTATGGCTACACCTTC.

The gene calls are TRBV27 and TRBJ1-1, with D possibly being TRBD1 (6 bases). Germline CDR1 and CDR2: MNHEY and SMNVEV (reference sequence). Between the trimmed V and J ends, which lost 5 bases and 6 bases, there was a span of 25 bases. This CDR3 spans 17 amino acids. The DNA of the CDR3 is TGTGCCAGCAGTCCTACAGGGATCGGGTTCGGGGAGTCTGAAGCTTTCTTT. Translation gives CASSPTGIGFGESEAFF.